This TCR beta chain is drawn from a study of blood T cell repertoires in COVID-19. At the level of the study: The United States, Italy and Spain were the sources of the acute and convalescent COVID-19 samples.

Original methodology: Nucleated cell counts were estimated from reference gene primer amplification. Generated by immunoSEQ multiplex PCR, the TCRdb table keeps only in-frame clones and is missing some. V and J calls and clone size follow that table, whereas D and trimming were derived from the DNA. The sample carries tens of thousands of clones, around 88% recorded once. Germline V gene data show CDR1 as MNHEY and CDR2 as SMNVEV (reference sequence). V dropped 5 bases and J dropped 2; count of bases not matched to a gene: 6. The CDR3 runs to 15 residues. Sequenced sample: peripheral blood. The TCR sequence derives from a man in his sixties with acute or convalescent COVID-19. V and J are TRBV27 and TRBJ1-2; 9 bases are shared with TRBD1. CDR3 loop: CASSGRTGENYGYTF. CDR3 bases: TGTGCCAGCAGTGGGAGGACAGGGGAAAACTATGGCTACACCTTC.